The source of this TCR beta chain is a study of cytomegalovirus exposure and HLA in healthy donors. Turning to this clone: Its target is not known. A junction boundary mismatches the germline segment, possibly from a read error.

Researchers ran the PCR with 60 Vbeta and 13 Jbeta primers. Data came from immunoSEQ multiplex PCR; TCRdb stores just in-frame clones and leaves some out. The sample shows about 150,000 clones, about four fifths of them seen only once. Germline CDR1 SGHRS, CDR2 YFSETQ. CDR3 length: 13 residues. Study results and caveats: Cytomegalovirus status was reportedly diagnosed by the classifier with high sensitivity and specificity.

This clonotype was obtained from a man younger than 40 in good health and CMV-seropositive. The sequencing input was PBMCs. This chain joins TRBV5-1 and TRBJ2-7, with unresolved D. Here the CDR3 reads CASCPRVDGERYF. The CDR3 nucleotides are TGCGCCAGCTGCCCCCGAGTGGATGGAGAGCGGTACTTC.